This entry is about one T cell receptor (beta chain). Its antigen is unknown. No quality values exist for individual bases; no much larger clone is one base distant. This record belongs to a study of T cell responses to AZD1222 COVID-19 vaccine (dated by TCRdb to the early 2020s). Concerning the study at large: AZD1222 recipients whose second dose came at about 4 weeks and those whose second dose came at about 12 weeks were combined into one group, since spike-specific TCR depth and breadth did not differ between the two schedules. TCR sequencing was performed for 230 to 250 trial participants, of whom some 200 were given two doses of AZD1222 and around 25 were given two doses of MenACWY control vaccine. Enrollment into the trials was organized by age into subgroups of 18-55, 56-69 and 70-plus years, and those subgroups contained approximately 160, 26 and 62 TCR-sequenced participants, respectively. Broader findings and caveats from the paper: Nearly half of unique spike-specific TCRs reportedly recognized epitopes outside regions mutated in the B.1.351 and B.1.1.7 variants. The whole spike protein was spanned by vaccine-associated CD4 TCRs, and dominant responses were seen in regions 160-218 and 743-854. Conclusions about previously exposed vaccinees are limited because only six or seven AZD1222 recipients were SARS-CoV-2 seropositive at baseline. The 56-69-year group was small, and its depth increase did not reach significance, likely because of low power. Participants were mostly white British, with more females than males. The authors suggested clonal diversity may have been underestimated. After two AZD1222 doses, both the breadth and the depth of spike-specific TCRs were significantly higher than at day 0 and than in MenACWY recipients. Because no day 14 peak-response samples were available, repertoires were characterized only after the peak T cell response.

CDR3 length: 13 amino acids, cysteine to phenylalanine. Only the CDR3 DNA stays, 39 bases, in frame from base 1. V loses 4 bases, J loses 3 bases, and the germline ends lie 9 bases apart. CDR1 SEHNR and CDR2 FQNEAQ are derived from the germline V gene (reference sequence). The CDR3 regions of human TCRbeta chains were analyzed by immunosequencing. The study's processing was this. TCRs in the repertoires were matched against a reference library of SARS-CoV-2-specific TCRs that had been generated with the MIRA antigen-specificity platform. Breadth was defined as the fraction of unique TCRs that were SARS-CoV-2-associated. Depth was defined as the fraction of total T cells that were SARS-CoV-2-associated. Each spike-specific TCR was assigned to its reactive spike region and to a CD4 or CD8 class using the MIRA data. Log10-transformed breadth and depth values were compared by one-way ANOVA with Sidak's multiple comparisons tests. TCRdb limited this immuneACCESS table to in-frame rearrangements with V and J called. A share of clones is missing; checked studies link under half to unresolved V genes, and the rest is unexplained. For V, J and clone size, that table is used; D and trimming come from the DNA. This sample has about 170,000 clones in its table, and approximately 95% of those were observed once. The ten largest make up about 4.2% of the sample.

The time point label corresponds to: baseline before first vaccination. Samples from vaccinated people were obtained from the UK trials COV001 and COV002, which included a single-blind randomized controlled phase 2/3 trial of AZD1222 (ChAdOx1 nCoV-19) in healthy adults. Trial participant PBMC samples were collected at day 0 and day 28 after the second dose for TCRbeta chain sequencing. The sequenced sample was peripheral blood, obtained on day 0 of AZD1222 vaccination. The sequence came from an adult in good health. Recombination connected TRBV7-9 to TRBJ1-1; the D gene is unclear. Here is the DNA: TGTGCCAGCAGCTCCAGGACTTACACTGAAGCTTTCTTT. Its protein reads: CASSSRTYTEAFF.